This T cell receptor beta chain was sequenced for a study of blood T cell repertoires in COVID-19 (dated by TCRdb to the early 2020s). Regarding the study in general: Collaborator samples came from the United States, Italy and Spain and covered acute and convalescent phases of COVID-19. Nearly every sample came with metadata listing a de-identified subject ID, COVID-19 status, age in years and sex. Deeply sampled blood TCRbeta repertoires from subjects exposed to, actively infected with, or recovered from COVID-19 were included in the dataset. The prospective study material was composed of cDNA or gDNA derived from T cells, B-cell-depleted T cells, or PBMCs. Where available, HLA class I and class II types were taken from metadata supplied by the sample provider and were not determined by assay-based typing. The repertoires were released in a freely available public database intended as a resource for research on the immune response to SARS-CoV-2. Samples were obtained from the ongoing ImmuneRACE study (first 160 participants) and from some 1,200 subjects provided by 6 global collaborators. Broad study findings and their caveats: The amount of clinical and demographic metadata varied by source and participant and was provided uncurated.

With regard to this clone: Its specific antigen is unknown. The sample holds no much larger clone one base away, and base qualities are not on file. Other DNA sequences in this specimen translate into the identical CDR3.

Measured from the cysteine to the phenylalanine, the CDR3 is 14 residues long. The entry retains the CDR3 DNA only, 42 bases that are in frame from base 1. As encoded in the germline V gene, CDR1 is SGHTA while CDR2 is FQGNSA. V is cut back by 4 bases and J by 2 bases, with 3 bases in the junction unmatched. One collaborating source in Seattle enrolled patients while the patients were actively infected and followed the patients over time throughout the course of disease. Collaborating institutions collected whole blood in K2EDTA tubes following their own protocols. Collaborator samples were shipped for TCRbeta analysis as frozen whole blood, isolated PBMCs, or DNA extracted from either sample type. The immunoSEQ Assay, a bias-controlled multiplex PCR, was used to amplify TCRbeta CDR3 regions from genomic DNA. Per the authors' processing: Within the assay, amplification of reference gene primers was used to estimate how many nucleated cells each sample contained. Sequence reads were collapsed and filtered to measure the absolute abundance of every unique TCRbeta CDR3 rearrangement. For each sample, productive Simpson clonality was calculated as the square root of Simpson's diversity index over productive rearrangements. The table comes from immuneACCESS by way of TCRdb, which keeps in-frame sequences with V and J called. Part of the clones is missing from these tables; in studies checked, under half for an unresolved V gene and the rest for unknown reasons. V, J and clone size are those of that table, while D and trimming were read from the DNA. The sample table contains some 400,000 clones; only one count was recorded for roughly 86% of them. Over 2% of the sample rests with the top ten.

What was sequenced was peripheral blood. The receptor comes from a woman aged 60-75 years with COVID-19, enrolled during active disease. The V and J genes are TRBV7-2 and TRBJ2-7; TRBD2 matches 9 bases in the middle. The CDR3 reads as follows: CASSSQRGAYEQYF. The nucleotide sequence is given as TGTGCCAGCAGCTCCCAGCGGGGGGCCTACGAGCAGTACTTC.